The 3 T cell receptor beta chains presented below share a single source sample, sequenced in a study of OX40 agonist ivuxolimab in advanced cancers. Data came from immunoSEQ multiplex PCR; TCRdb stores just in-frame clones and leaves some out. Of tens of thousands of clones in the sample, 84% were seen once. The source was CD4+ or CD8+ T cells sorted from blood, collected in a trial of the OX40 agonist ivuxolimab. The receptors were sampled from an adult with an advanced solid tumor such as melanoma, head and neck, liver or kidney cancer.

The chain recombines TRBV28 with TRBJ1-2; TRBD1 matches 9 bases. Germline values: CDR1 MDHEN, CDR2 SYDVKM. The V gene end was trimmed by 4 bases and the J gene end by 3 bases; junction bases not matched to a gene: 6. The CDR3 length is 15 residues. The CDR3 loop reads CASSSPTGGDYGYTF. As DNA, the CDR3 is TGTGCCAGCAGTTCTCCGACAGGGGGGGACTATGGCTACACCTTC.

This clone turned up a few times. The chain has TRBV18 and TRBJ1-5; D is ambiguous. V lost 3 bases and J 6 bases, leaving 12 bases between the germline ends. Germline lookup yields CDR1 KGHSH and CDR2 LQKENI. This CDR3 is built from 14 residues. In DNA form, the CDR3 reads TGTGCCAGCTCACCCGGACGAGGAGGTCAGCCCCAGCATTTT. Its protein is CASSPGRGGQPQHF.

The sample holds a few counts of this clone. J is TRBJ2-7 and V is TRBV6-5; TRBD2 matches 7 bases. The V and J ends lost 2 bases and 3 bases, in that order; junction bases with no gene match: 1. Germline assignment: CDR1 MNHEY and CDR2 SVGAGI. This CDR3 is built from 13 residues. CDR3 nucleotides: TGTGCCAGCAGTTACGGGACTAACTACGAGCAGTACTTC. This translates into CASSYGTNYEQYF.